The text below deals with one T cell receptor beta chain. Its antigen is not yet known. Per-nucleotide qualities are absent, and no much larger clonotype sits a single base away. Thawed PBMCs were FACS-sorted into unstimulated Tregs (CD4+CD25+CD127-), CD4+ non-Tregs (CD4+CD25-), CD4 cells and CD8 cells. Healthy control blood came either as purchased buffy coats or from healthy volunteers. Healthy control blood was processed by Ficoll density gradient to PBMCs and cryopreserved; patient PBMCs were collected before and after transplant. This specimen comes from a study of Tregs in tolerant kidney transplant recipients (dated by TCRdb to the late 2010s). General notes on the study: Before combined kidney and bone marrow transplantation, this study identified donor-specific regulatory T cells using TCRbeta sequencing and then followed those same cells after transplant. Several methods of expanding Tregs specific for an allogeneic donor were compared by TCRbeta repertoire sequencing in a few healthy controls. The paper as a whole reports these results and caveats: Expanding Tregs with activated donor B cells appeared to identify the most biologically relevant and donor-specific TCRbeta repertoire. The study was constrained by small patient numbers, and validation of the findings is required in larger populations and under other immunosuppression protocols. Biological reproducibility was not examined directly, but technical replication error appeared to be minimal.

For TCRbeta CDR3 sequencing, genomic DNA from the sorted cells was extracted using the QIAGEN DNeasy Blood and Tissue Kit. High-throughput TCRbeta CDR3 sequencing was carried out commercially through immunoSEQ, with PCR amplification with bias correction and internal controls included. As for how the authors treated the data: Unique productive TCRbeta sequences were defined by CDR3 nucleotide sequence where primers matched, otherwise by CDR3 amino acid sequence with Vbeta and Jbeta genes. Sorting error was corrected by removing sequences shared between sorted populations at a frequency ratio of 2:1 or less, and the remaining shared sequences were assigned to the higher population. Sequences were defined as donor-reactive when expanded at least 5-fold in CFSE-low cells versus unstimulated cells and present at a frequency of at least 0.01% in CFSE-low cells. Repertoire divergence was quantified by Jensen-Shannon divergence calculated from the top 100 TCRbeta sequences ranked by frequency. When a sample had multiple sequencing runs, each run was corrected for sorting error separately and the runs were then pooled. This is the immuneACCESS table as TCRdb keeps it, with only in-frame sequences that have V and J called. A part of the clones is gone; compared with another copy, unresolved V genes explain less than half, and the rest is unexplained. The V and J calls and the clone size are those of that table, but D and trimming were determined from the DNA. This sample comprises tens of thousands of clones, less than 90% of them detected only once. Of the sample, around 4.5% is held by the ten largest clones.

The germline V gene gives CDR1 as SGHVS and CDR2 as FQNEAQ. The CDR3, cysteine through phenylalanine, is 14 amino acids long. The sequence is cut down to CDR3 DNA, 42 bases in frame from base 1. The chain is made from TRBV7-8 and TRBJ2-5; a tentative D call is TRBD2 (6 bases match). Judging by the DNA end, TRBJ2-7 fits better; the J call may be wrong. Sequencing was carried out using CD4+ T cells from blood. The TCR originated in a human donor in good health. CDR3 protein: CASSLGRGSYEQYF. The nucleotides are TGTGCCAGCAGCTTAGGGCGGGGCTCCTACGAGCAGTACTTC.